Listed below are T cell receptor beta chains from one sample, sequenced in a study of breast tumors, draining lymph nodes, adjacent tissues. One entry per CDR3 protein results from TCRdb running MiXCR on the multiplex PCR reads. Of under 45,000 distinct CDR3 sequences detected, around a third appear once; the ten largest clones hold 11%. Sample: breast tumor tissue. The receptors were sampled from a female donor with breast cancer. Some clones in this sample may be carry-over from other donors' samples. CDR3s include the opening cysteine and the closing phenylalanine or tryptophan. The order of the fields is CDR3 DNA, CDR3 protein, V gene, D gene, clone size, J gene. A D gene is named only where the DNA matches it firmly. Rows may omit the clone size; those that give it use once, few, many or a size class.

TGCGCCAGCAGGGCTAGCGGGAACACCGGGGAGCTGTTTTTT	CASRASGNTGELFF	TRBV10-2	TRBD2	many	TRBJ2-2
TGTGCCAGCAGCTGGGGACTAGCGGGGTACGAGCAGTACTTC	CASSWGLAGYEQYF	TRBV5-6	TRBD2	many	TRBJ2-7
TGTGCCAGCAGCTTAGCGAGGGATCAGCCCCAGCATTTT	CASSLARDQPQHF	TRBV11-2	.	many	TRBJ1-5
TGTGCCAGCAGCATAGACAGGGGTCGTTTTGAAGCTTTCTTT	CASSIDRGRFEAFF	TRBV7-8	TRBD1	few	TRBJ1-1
TGTGCCAGTAGTATAGCAGGGGGCTACGAGCAGTACTTC	CASSIAGGYEQYF	TRBV19	TRBD1	many	TRBJ2-7
TGCGCCAGCAGCCAGGGACTCGCCGGCTACGAGCAGTACTTC	CASSQGLAGYEQYF	TRBV4-1	.	.	TRBJ2-7
TGTGCCAGCAGCCCACCGGGACAGGGCCACGAGCAGTACTTC	CASSPPGQGHEQYF	TRBV5-4	TRBD1	.	TRBJ2-7
TGCGCCAGCAGCCCGGACCAAAATGAGCAGTTCTTC	CASSPDQNEQFF	TRBV5-1	.	many	TRBJ2-1
TGTGCCAGCAGCTCTCAGGAGAGCTCCTACGAGCAGTACTTC	CASSSQESSYEQYF	TRBV5-4	.	many	TRBJ2-7
TGTGCCAGCAGCGCGACTGTCCCGCCAGATACGCAGTATTTT	CASSATVPPDTQYF	TRBV9	.	many	TRBJ2-3